The 22 T cell receptor beta chains in this list originate from one sample, sequenced in a study of control samples from healthy donors and cancer patients. Assay used: immunoSEQ multiplex PCR; TCRdb lists only in-frame clones, some missing. The sample lists tens of thousands of clones, around 89% occurring once. What was sequenced was blood. These receptors were obtained from a woman aged 70-85 years in good health.

This chain links TRBV2 with TRBJ1-5; 9 bases line up with TRBD1. Trimming took 5 bases from V and 3 from J; bases not matched to a gene: 2. Germline V gene data show CDR1 as SNHLY and CDR2 as FYNNEI. The CDR3 spans 14 residues. The CDR3 nucleotides read TGTGCCAGCAGTAGGGACAGGGTCAATCAGCCCCAGCATTTT. Its translation is CASSRDRVNQPQHF.

This clone has just one count. The chain recombines TRBV24-1 with TRBJ2-3; a weak D match, TRBD1 (6 bases). The V gene lost 4 bases and the J gene lost 2 bases, with 18 bases spanning the gap. This CDR3 has 17 amino acids. CDR1 is KGHDR, CDR2 SFDVKD, per germline. CDR3 loop: CATSERTGHLSTDTQYF. CDR3 nucleotides: TGTGCCACCAGTGAACGCACAGGGCATCTCTCCACAGATACGCAGTATTTT.

The chain carries TRBV9 and TRBJ2-1; TRBD2 is a possible D gene (5 bases). V was pared by 3 bases and J by 9 bases, with 7 bases between. CDR1 and CDR2 (germline): SGDLS, YYNGEE. The CDR3 extends over 11 amino acids. The CDR3 loop reads CASSGEIEQFF. In DNA, the CDR3 is TGTGCCAGCAGCGGGGAGATTGAGCAGTTCTTC.

The rearrangement uses TRBV10-2 and TRBJ1-3, with D unresolved. The CDR3 is 15 residues long. Trimming left V 2 bases short and J 0 bases short, with 8 bases between. Germline CDR1 WSHSY, CDR2 SAAADI. CDR3 DNA sequence: TGCGCCAGCAGTGAGAACCCCCGCTCTGGAAACACCATATATTTT. Amino acid sequence: CASSENPRSGNTIYF.

This rearrangement joins TRBV4-1 to TRBJ2-1; D call uncertain. V lost 0 bases, J lost 2 bases, and 8 bases lay in between. The length of the CDR3 is 15 residues. Germline CDR1 and CDR2: MGHRA and YSYEKL. The DNA of the CDR3 is TGCGCCAGCAGCCAAGATGAGGCCCCCTACAATGAGCAGTTCTTC. Amino acid sequence: CASSQDEAPYNEQFF.

The chain is built from TRBV16 and TRBJ2-1, with 7 bases lining up with TRBD1. V was clipped by 4 bases and J by 0 bases; unmatched bases: 6. CDR3 length equals 16 residues. Germline lookup yields CDR1 KGHSY and CDR2 FQNENV. The CDR3 region has the DNA TGTGCCAGCAGCCGAAGGGACAGACTCTCCTACAATGAGCAGTTCTTC. Protein: CASSRRDRLSYNEQFF.

J is TRBJ1-2 and V is TRBV12-3 or TRBV12-4, with a weak D call TRBD1 (5 bases). V was trimmed by 6 bases and J by 4 bases, leaving 12 bases between them. The length of the CDR3 is 13 residues. The CDR3 DNA sequence: TGTGCCAGCAGCCTTGACAGAAGCTATGGCTACACCTTC. It codes for CASSLDRSYGYTF.

This clone has a handful of counts. V is TRBV24-1 and J is TRBJ2-5; TRBD2 matches 8 bases. CDR3 length: 14 residues. Germline CDR1 KGHDR, CDR2 SFDVKD. J lost 1 base, V lost 4 bases, and 1 base had no gene match. The CDR3 DNA reads TGTGCCACCAGTGACACTAGCGGCCAAGAGACCCAGTACTTC. This translates into CATSDTSGQETQYF.

The chain combines TRBV2 with TRBJ2-5; 12 bases align to TRBD2. The CDR3 sequence is 16 residues long. V lost 5 bases and J lost 5; bases outside the gene matches: 9. Germline V CDR1 and CDR2: SNHLY, FYNNEI. CDR3: CASSSRLAGDLETQYF. The CDR3 nucleotides are TGTGCCAGCAGTAGCCGACTAGCGGGAGATCTGGAGACCCAGTACTTC.

The gene calls are TRBV18 and TRBJ2-2; D ambiguous. The CDR3 length is 14 residues. V was pared by 3 bases and J by 2 bases, with 7 bases between. Germline V lookup: CDR1 KGHSH, CDR2 LQKENI. The CDR3 sequence is CASSPQPNTGELFF. For the CDR3, the DNA is TGTGCCAGCTCACCCCAACCTAACACCGGGGAGCTGTTTTTT.

The chain couples TRBV3-1 (or the pseudogene TRBV3-2) to TRBJ2-2; D perhaps matches TRBD2 (6 bases). Trimming shortened V by 2 bases and J by 7 bases, and 20 bases separated the two germline ends. This CDR3 has 17 residues. In germline, CDR1 is LGHDT, CDR2 YNNKEL (reference sequence). This CDR3 is CASSQWGGTEEGGELFF. The CDR3 nucleotides read TGTGCCAGCAGCCAATGGGGCGGGACGGAAGAAGGCGGGGAGCTGTTTTTT.

The chain employs TRBV3-1 (or the pseudogene TRBV3-2) and TRBJ1-6; no firm D call. The CDR3 has 12 residues. V lost 5 bases to trimming and J lost 7 bases, with 6 bases between them. Germline V lookup: CDR1 LGHDT, CDR2 YNNKEL (reference sequence). CDR3 in amino acids: CASSFQNSPLHF. In DNA form, the CDR3 reads TGTGCCAGCAGCTTTCAGAATTCACCCCTCCACTTT.

V and J are TRBV11-2 and TRBJ2-3; 12 bases agree with TRBD2. This CDR3 region has 15 residues. Looked up from germline, CDR1 is SGHAT and CDR2 is FQNNGV. V was pared by 6 bases and J by 6 bases, with 7 bases of the junction left unmatched. The DNA of the CDR3 is TGTGCCAGCAGAAGACTAGCGGGGGTCAGGGATACGCAGTATTTT. Protein product: CASRRLAGVRDTQYF.

This clone was seen only once. The chain combines TRBV6-1 with TRBJ2-3; tentatively, D is TRBD2 (5 bases). This CDR3 has 14 residues. Germline CDR1 MNHNS, CDR2 SASEGT. V was pared by 0 bases and J by 3 bases, with 7 bases between. CDR3 nucleotides: TGTGCCAGCAGTGAAGCGGGAGCGACAGATACGCAGTATTTT. It yields the protein CASSEAGATDTQYF.

This chain links TRBV6-5 with TRBJ2-1; the D gene is possibly TRBD2 (7 bases). V lost 7 bases and J 9 bases, leaving 22 bases between the germline ends. The germline gives CDR1 MNHEY, CDR2 SVGAGI. The CDR3 spans 15 residues. The chain's CDR3 is CASKGGGAVDGEQFF. The CDR3 DNA follows: TGTGCCAGCAAGGGGGGGGGCGCGGTTGATGGTGAGCAGTTCTTC.

This chain joins TRBV19 and TRBJ1-2; 7 nucleotides agree with TRBD1. The CDR3 has 13 amino acids. Germline CDR1 and CDR2: LNHDA and SQIVND (reference sequence). The trim removed 6 bases at V and 2 bases at J, leaving 3 bases unmatched. Written as DNA, the CDR3 is TGTGCCAGTAGCCAGGACAGGAACTATGGCTACACCTTC. This translates into CASSQDRNYGYTF. Filled out from reference TRBV19 and TRBJ1-2, the complete variable domain reads DGGITQSPKYLFRKEGQNVTLSCEQNLNHDAMYWYRQDPGQGLRLIYYSQIVNDFQKGDIAEGYSVSREKKESFPLTVTSAQKNPTAFYLCASSQDRNYGYTFGSGTRLTVV.

V usage is TRBV10-3 and J usage is TRBJ1-2, with D maybe TRBD1 (5 bases). The CDR3 is 12 amino acids. Trimming left V 10 bases short and J 8 bases short, with 17 bases between. Germline V CDR1 and CDR2: ENHRY, SYGVKD. The CDR3 region has the DNA TGTGCCACGCGGGGGGGGTCGGACGGCTACACCTTC. Protein: CATRGGSDGYTF.

This chain links TRBV5-4 with TRBJ1-1; D might be TRBD1 (6 bases). The germline V and J ends were trimmed by 10 bases and 0 bases, with 13 bases remaining between them. CDR3 length equals 13 residues. Looked up from germline, CDR1 is SGHNT and CDR2 is YYREEE (reference sequence). CDR3 nucleotide sequence: TGTGCCGTTACCGGACAGATGAACACTGAAGCTTTCTTT. Translated: CAVTGQMNTEAFF.

This chain connects TRBV12-3 or TRBV12-4 to TRBJ2-7, with TRBD1 as a possible D gene (6 bases). The V gene lost 4 bases and the J gene lost 3 bases, with 10 bases spanning the gap. This CDR3 is built from 13 residues. The CDR3 protein is CASSSNRDYEQYF. CDR3 bases: TGTGCCAGCAGTTCAAACAGGGACTACGAGCAGTACTTC.

This chain links TRBV27 with TRBJ1-1, with D maybe TRBD1 (5 bases). CDR3 size: 14 residues. Germline V gene data show CDR1 as MNHEY and CDR2 as SMNVEV (reference sequence). The V end was cut by 6 bases, the J end by 1 base, with 12 bases between. Here the CDR3 reads CASSREGANTEAFF. The CDR3, as DNA: TGTGCCAGCAGCCGTGAAGGGGCGAACACTGAAGCTTTCTTT.

CDR3 sequence: CASSLSVGSPQHF. CDR3 sequence (DNA): TGCGCCAGCAGCCTCTCCGTAGGGAGCCCCCAGCATTTT. The rearrangement joins TRBV4-3 to TRBJ1-5; D ambiguous. CDR1 LGHNA and CDR2 YSLEER come from the germline V gene. Trimming took 4 bases from V and 10 from J, leaving 14 bases between them. The CDR3 sequence is 13 residues long.

The chain uses TRBV19 and TRBJ1-1; TRBD1 matches 7 bases. CDR1 is LNHDA, CDR2 SQIVND, per germline (reference sequence). V lost 0 bases, J lost 1 base, and 5 bases stayed unmatched. CDR3 length: 16 amino acids. CDR3 sequence (DNA): TGTGCCAGTAGTATAGATACCGGGACAGCGAACACTGAAGCTTTCTTT. This encodes CASSIDTGTANTEAFF.